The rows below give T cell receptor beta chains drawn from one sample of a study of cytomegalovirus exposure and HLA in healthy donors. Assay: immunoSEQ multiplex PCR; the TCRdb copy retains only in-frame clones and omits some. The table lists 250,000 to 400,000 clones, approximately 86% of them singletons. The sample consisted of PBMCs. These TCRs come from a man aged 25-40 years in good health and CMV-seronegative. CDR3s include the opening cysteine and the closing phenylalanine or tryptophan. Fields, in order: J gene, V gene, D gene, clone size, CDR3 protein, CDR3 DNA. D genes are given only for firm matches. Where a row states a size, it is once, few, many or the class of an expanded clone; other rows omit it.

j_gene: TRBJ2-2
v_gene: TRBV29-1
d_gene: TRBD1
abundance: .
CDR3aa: CSAPGQGDRELFF
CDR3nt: TGCAGCGCACCGGGACAGGGGGATAGGGAGCTGTTTTTT

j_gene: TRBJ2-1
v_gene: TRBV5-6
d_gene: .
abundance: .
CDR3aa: CASSLTSGGEQFF
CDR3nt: TGTGCCAGCAGCTTAACCTCTGGAGGTGAGCAGTTCTTC

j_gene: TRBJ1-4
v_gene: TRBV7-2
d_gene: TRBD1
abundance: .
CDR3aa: CASSSRTGSNEKLFF
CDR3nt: TGTGCCAGCAGCTCCAGGACAGGATCTAATGAAAAACTGTTTTTT

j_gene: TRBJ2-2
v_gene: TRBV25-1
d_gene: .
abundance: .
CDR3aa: CASSEFGRGYGELFF
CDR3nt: TGTGCCAGCAGTGAATTTGGCAGGGGCTACGGGGAGCTGTTTTTT

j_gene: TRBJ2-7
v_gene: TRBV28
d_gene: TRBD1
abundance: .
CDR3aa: CASSLSSRQGEQYF
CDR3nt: TGTGCCAGCAGTTTATCCTCGCGACAGGGCGAGCAGTACTTC

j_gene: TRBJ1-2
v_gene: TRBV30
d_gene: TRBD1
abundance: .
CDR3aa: CAWSPDRGYGYTF
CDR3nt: TGTGCCTGGAGTCCCGACAGGGGATATGGCTACACCTTC

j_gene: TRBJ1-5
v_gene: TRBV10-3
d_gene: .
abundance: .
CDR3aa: CAIRGDSNQPQHF
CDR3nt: TGTGCCATCAGAGGAGACAGTAATCAGCCCCAGCATTTT

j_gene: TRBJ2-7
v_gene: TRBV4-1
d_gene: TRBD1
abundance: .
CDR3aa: CASSQASGQGYEQYF
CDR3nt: TGCGCCAGCAGCCAAGCGTCCGGACAGGGGTACGAGCAGTACTTC

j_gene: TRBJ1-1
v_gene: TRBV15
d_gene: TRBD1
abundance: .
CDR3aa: CATSRDPDRGATEAFF
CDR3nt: TGTGCCACCAGCAGAGATCCAGACAGGGGGGCCACTGAAGCTTTCTTT

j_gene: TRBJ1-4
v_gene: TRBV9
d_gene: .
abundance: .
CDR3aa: CASSPSGRGASEKLFF
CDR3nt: TGTGCCAGCAGCCCATCCGGGCGGGGGGCGTCTGAAAAACTGTTTTTT

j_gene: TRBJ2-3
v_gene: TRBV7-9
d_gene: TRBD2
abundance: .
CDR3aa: CASSLGDGTSGTDTQYF
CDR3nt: TGTGCCAGCAGCTTAGGAGACGGGACTAGCGGCACAGATACGCAGTATTTT

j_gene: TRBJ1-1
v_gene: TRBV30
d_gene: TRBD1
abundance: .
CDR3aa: CAWTRRGLSHNTEAFF
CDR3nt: TGTGCCTGGACCCGCAGGGGGCTGTCCCATAACACTGAAGCTTTCTTT

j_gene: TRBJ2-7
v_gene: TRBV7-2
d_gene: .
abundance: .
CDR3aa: CASRLDPGLSYEQYF
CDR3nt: TGTGCCAGCAGATTAGATCCGGGACTCTCTTACGAGCAGTACTTC

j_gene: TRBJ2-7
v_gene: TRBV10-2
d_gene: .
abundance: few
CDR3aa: CASSEEVYEQYF
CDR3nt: TGCGCCAGCAGTGAAGAGGTCTACGAGCAGTACTTC

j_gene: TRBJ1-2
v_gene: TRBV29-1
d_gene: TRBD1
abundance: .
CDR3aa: CSVGAGGTFDGYTF
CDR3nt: TGCAGCGTTGGGGCAGGGGGGACTTTCGATGGCTACACCTTC

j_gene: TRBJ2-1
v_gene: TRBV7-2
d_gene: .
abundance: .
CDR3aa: CASSTLSISYNEQFF
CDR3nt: TGTGCCAGCAGCACCCTATCTATCTCCTACAATGAGCAGTTCTTC

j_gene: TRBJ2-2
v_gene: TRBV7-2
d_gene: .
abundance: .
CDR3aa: CASSFRGANTGELFF
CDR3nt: TGTGCCAGCAGCTTCCGCGGGGCGAACACCGGGGAGCTGTTTTTT

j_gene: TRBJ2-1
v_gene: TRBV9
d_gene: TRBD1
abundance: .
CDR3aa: CASSPVGTGELRSQFF
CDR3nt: TGTGCCAGCAGCCCGGTGGGGACAGGGGAGTTACGGAGTCAGTTCTTC